This TCR beta chain came from a study of blood T cell repertoires in COVID-19. The V end lost 0 bases, the J end lost 7 bases, and 12 bases lay between the germline ends. Germline V CDR1 and CDR2: MNHEY, SVGAGI. The CDR3 covers 14 residues. Clones were sequenced by immunoSEQ multiplex PCR, and TCRdb holds only the in-frame ones, with some missing. The table has hundreds of thousands of clones, over 75% seen once. The sequenced sample consisted of PBMCs or T cells enriched from blood (not recorded which). The chain employs TRBV6-5 and TRBJ1-1, with D perhaps matching TRBD1 (6 bases). The clonotype comes from a woman aged 40 to 50 who had recovered from COVID-19. The CDR3 region is CASSYSRGNGEAFF. The CDR3 DNA follows: TGTGCCAGCAGTTACTCGAGGGGGAACGGTGAAGCTTTCTTT.